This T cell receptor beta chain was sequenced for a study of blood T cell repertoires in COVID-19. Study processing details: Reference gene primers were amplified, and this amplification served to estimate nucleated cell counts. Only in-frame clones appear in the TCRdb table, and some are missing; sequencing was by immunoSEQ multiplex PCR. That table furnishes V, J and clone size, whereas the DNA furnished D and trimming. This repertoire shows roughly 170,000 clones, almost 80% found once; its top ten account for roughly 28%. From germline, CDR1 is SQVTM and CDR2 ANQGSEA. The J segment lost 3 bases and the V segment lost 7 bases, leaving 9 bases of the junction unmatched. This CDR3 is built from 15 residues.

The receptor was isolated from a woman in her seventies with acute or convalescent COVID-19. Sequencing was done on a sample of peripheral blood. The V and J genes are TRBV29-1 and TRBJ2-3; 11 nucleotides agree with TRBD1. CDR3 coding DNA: TGCAGCGGCCGACCGGGACAGGGGGGAACAGATACGCAGTATTTT. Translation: CSGRPGQGGTDTQYF.